These 4 T cell receptor beta chains originate from one sample sequenced in a study of cytomegalovirus exposure and HLA in healthy donors. Both 60 Vbeta primers and 13 Jbeta primers went into the PCR. Measured with immunoSEQ multiplex PCR; TCRdb has only the in-frame clones, and not every one. The table has under 200,000 clones, roughly 85% seen once. Material: PBMCs. The receptor source for this set is a man aged 25-45 years in good health and CMV-seronegative.

The chain has TRBV4-2 and TRBJ2-7; D is ambiguous. Trimming took 0 bases from V and 3 from J, leaving 6 bases between them. There are 13 residues in the CDR3. CDR1 and CDR2 (germline): LGHNA, YNFKEQ. The DNA for the CDR3 is TGTGCCAGCAGCCAAGATCAGTACTACGAGCAGTACTTC. Translation gives CASSQDQYYEQYF.

This clone occurred once. The rearrangement uses TRBV9 and TRBJ2-2, with 7 bases aligning to TRBD2. This CDR3 is 16 amino acids long. CDR1 and CDR2 from the germline V gene are SGDLS and YYNGEE. Unmatched junction bases numbered 7, after V lost 4 bases and J lost 1 base. The CDR3 spells CASSKSSGVNTGELFF. The CDR3 nucleotides read TGTGCCAGCAGCAAATCTAGCGGAGTGAACACCGGGGAGCTGTTTTTT.

The rearrangement uses TRBV12-2 and TRBJ1-1; TRBD1 is the table's D call, not checked against the DNA. TRBV12-2 is listed as a pseudogene. CDR3 size: 15 residues. The CDR3 protein is CASRLAGTGNTEAFF. The DNA of the CDR3 is TGTGCAAGTCGCTTAGCCGGGACAGGGAACACTGAAGCTTTCTTT.

The gene calls are TRBV7-8 and TRBJ1-5, with 7 bases matching TRBD1. With V trimmed by 0 bases and J by 0 bases, 11 bases remained unmatched. Per germline, CDR1 SGHVS and CDR2 FQNEAQ. The CDR3 sequence is 19 residues long. CDR3 loop: CASSLALGDSRYSNQPQHF. In DNA form, the CDR3 reads TGTGCCAGCAGCTTAGCATTGGGGGACAGCCGCTATAGCAATCAGCCCCAGCATTTT. Full variable domain (remainder filled in from reference TRBV7-8 and TRBJ1-5): GAGVSQSPRYKVAKRGQDVALRCDPISGHVSLFWYQQALGQGPEFLTYFQNEAQLDKSGLPSDRFFAERPEGSVSTLKIQRTQQEDSAVYLCASSLALGDSRYSNQPQHFGDGTRLSIL.